This TCR beta chain stems from a study of shared clonotypes between healthy human individuals. Study-wide results and caveats: Naive CD4 clonotype sharing across several donors was 5% to 6%.

A note on this clone: Its specificity is not known. The sample contains more than one DNA sequence encoding this CDR3.

Every donor, a Caucasian adult, lived in Nashville, Tennessee. Into CD45RA+ naive and CD45RA-negative memory subsets, the CD4+ cells were split. The repertoire was sequenced with immunoSEQ multiplex PCR; TCRdb's copy has only in-frame clones and lacks some. The sample consists of some 2,400,000 clones, about 94% of them appearing once. The sequenced sample was naive CD4+ T cells sorted from blood. Sample subset: CD45RA+ positively selected. This TCR came from a young man in good health.

CDR3 in DNA: TGTGCCAGCAGCCTCGGACTCAACTACGAGCAGTACTTC. Its translation is CASSLGLNYEQYF. The rearrangement uses TRBV7-2 and TRBJ2-7; maybe TRBD2 (5 bases). Trimming pared 5 bases from V and 3 bases from J, leaving 11 bases between. Germline V gene sequence: CDR1 SGHTA, CDR2 FQGNSA. The length of the CDR3 is 13 residues. Full variable domain (missing parts from reference TRBV7-2 and TRBJ2-7): GAGVSQSPSNKVTEKGKDVELRCDPISGHTALYWYRQSLGQGLEFLIYFQGNSAPDKSGLPSDRFSAERTGGSVSTLTIQRTQQEDSAVYLCASSLGLNYEQYFGPGTRLTVT.